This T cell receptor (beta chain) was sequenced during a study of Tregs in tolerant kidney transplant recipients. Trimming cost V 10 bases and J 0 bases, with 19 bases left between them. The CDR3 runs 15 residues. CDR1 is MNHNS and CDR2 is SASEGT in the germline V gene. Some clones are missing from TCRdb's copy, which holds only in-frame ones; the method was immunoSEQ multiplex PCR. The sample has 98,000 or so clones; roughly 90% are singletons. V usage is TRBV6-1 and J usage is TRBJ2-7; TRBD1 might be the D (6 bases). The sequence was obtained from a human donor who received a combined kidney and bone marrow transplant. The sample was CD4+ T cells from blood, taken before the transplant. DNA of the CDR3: TGTGCCATCGCTCCTTTACCGACAGGCTCCTACGAGCAGTACTTC. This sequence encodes CAIAPLPTGSYEQYF.